These 19 T cell receptor beta chains were sequenced from one sample in a study of molecular identifiers for immune sequencing clone quantification. TCRdb reanalysed the PCR reads using MiXCR and keeps one entry per CDR3 protein. This sample has around 460,000 distinct CDR3 sequences, with about a fifth found just once. Sequenced material: naive CD8+ T cells from blood, with Jurkat cell RNA spiked in. The subset is: FACS-sorted CD8+CD4-CCR7+CD45RA+ naive T cells. These receptors were obtained from a human donor in good health. Some libraries in this study had Jurkat cell RNA spiked in.

Of note for this clonotype: An end of the junction differs from the germline gene, which may be a read error. The chain carries TRBV7-7 and TRBJ2-5; TRBD2 matches at 8 bases. CDR3 length: 15 amino acids. CDR1 and CDR2 from the germline V gene are SSHAT and FNYEAQ (reference sequence). The CDR3 loop is CASSLGSGVQETQYF. CDR3 bases: TGTGCTAGCAGCTTGGGTAGCGGGGTACAAGAGACCCAGTACTTC.

This chain connects TRBV4-3 to TRBJ1-2; 9 positions match TRBD1. Germline CDR1 reads LGHNA; CDR2 reads YSLEER. V trimming: 0 bases; J trimming: 3 bases; junction bases outside the gene matches: 5. The CDR3 contains 16 residues. CDR3 residues: CASSQEHRGRDYGYTF. The CDR3 DNA reads TGCGCCAGCAGCCAAGAACACAGGGGGCGGGACTATGGCTACACCTTC.

The chain joins TRBV12-3 or TRBV12-4 to TRBJ1-1; D gene unclear. Trimming left V 4 bases short and J 3 bases short, with 9 bases between. The CDR3 sequence is 13 residues long. CDR3 loop: CASSSSGYTEAFF. CDR3 bases: TGTGCCAGCAGTTCCTCGGGTTACACTGAAGCTTTCTTT.

This clonotype was seen a few times. The rearrangement joins TRBV2 to TRBJ1-2, with 7 bases that match TRBD1. The CDR3 has 15 residues. The germline CDR1 and CDR2 sequences are SNHLY and FYNNEI. Trimming removed 5 bases from V and 0 bases from J; junction bases left unmatched: 6. For the CDR3, the DNA is TGTGCCAGCAGTCAAACCGGGACAGCTAACTATGGCTACACCTTC. Translation: CASSQTGTANYGYTF.

The rearrangement joins TRBV13 to TRBJ2-5; 8 bases fit TRBD1. The CDR3 sequence is 16 residues long. The V gene's germline CDR1 is PRHDT and CDR2 FYEKMQ (reference sequence). Unmatched junction bases numbered 15, after V lost 5 bases and J lost 7 bases. This CDR3 reads CASSILPGQAEPTQYF. The CDR3 region has the DNA TGTGCCAGCAGCATACTCCCGGGACAGGCGGAACCGACCCAGTACTTC.

In regard to this clonotype: It may be a read error: a sequence one base away is much more abundant. CDR3 in DNA: TGTGCCGGCAGCCAAGAAAACTATGGCTACACCTTC. It encodes CAGSQENYGYTF. The chain carries TRBV3-1 and TRBJ1-2; D is undetermined. CDR1 is LGHDT and CDR2 is YNNKEL in the germline V gene (reference sequence). The CDR3 has 12 amino acids.

As concerns this clonotype: Being one base from a much bigger clone, this may be a read error. V is TRBV28 and J is TRBJ1-5, with D unresolved. The CDR3 is made up of 14 amino acids. V was shortened by 2 bases and J by 1 base, with 6 bases between the two germline ends. The germline V gene encodes CDR1 MDHEN and CDR2 SYDVKM. CDR3 DNA: TGTGCCAGCAGTTTAATGTTAAGCAATCAGCCCCAGCATTTT. Translation gives CASSLMLSNQPQHF.

This clonotype has more than one count but fewer than ten. This chain uses TRBV5-6 with TRBJ1-2; possibly TRBD1 for D (5 bases). This CDR3 is 13 amino acids long. The germline V and J ends were trimmed by 4 bases and 4 bases, with 11 bases remaining between them. Germline V gene sequence: CDR1 SGHDT, CDR2 YYEEEE. The CDR3 DNA reads TGTGCCAGCAGCGGAGACAGAATCTATGGCTACACCTTC. Amino acids: CASSGDRIYGYTF.

This clonotype appeared a few times. The chain joins TRBV12-3 or TRBV12-4 to TRBJ1-2; D unresolved. V was shortened by 1 base and J by 1 base, with 7 bases between the two germline ends. This CDR3 has 14 amino acids. DNA of the CDR3: TGTGCCAGCAGTTTAGATACACATAACTATGGCTACACCTTC. Encoded protein: CASSLDTHNYGYTF.

On this clonotype: This clone may be a read error of a much larger clone one base away. This chain joins TRBV27 and TRBJ1-1; D is possibly TRBD1 (6 bases). CDR3 size: 14 residues. Trimming shortened V by 4 bases and J by 7 bases, and 16 bases separated the two germline ends. Germline lookup yields CDR1 MNHEY and CDR2 SMNVEV (reference sequence). CDR3 region: CASSYAGADIEAFF. The CDR3 nucleotides are TGTGCCAGCAGTTACGCGGGGGCCGACATTGAAGCTTTCTTT.

This clonotype occurred many times. The chain is built from TRBV6-2 or TRBV6-3 and TRBJ1-6; TRBD1 might be the D (6 bases). Trimming took off 6 bases at V and 9 bases at J, with 18 bases between the two ends. In germline, CDR1 is MNHEY, CDR2 SVGEGT. The CDR3 has 15 residues. This CDR3 reads CASRAGEQGASPLHF. The CDR3 nucleotides are TGTGCCAGCAGAGCGGGGGAACAGGGTGCTTCACCCCTCCACTTT.

This clonotype has just a few counts. CDR3 in DNA: TGTGCCAGCAGCACATCGGGACTAGCGGTTGCCACAGATACGCAGTATTTT. Amino acid sequence: CASSTSGLAVATDTQYF. The chain has TRBV21-1 and TRBJ2-3; the D call in the table, TRBD2, was not verified against the DNA. TRBV21-1 is noted as a pseudogene. The CDR3 extends over 17 amino acids.

This clonotype has a count of ten or more. The V gene is TRBV7-9, the J gene TRBJ2-3; D may be TRBD2 (6 bases). CDR3 length: 13 residues. V was cut by 4 bases and J by 7 bases, with 12 bases left in between. Germline-derived CDR1 and CDR2 are SEHNR and FQNEAQ (reference sequence). CDR3 sequence reads: CASSSDGRNTQYF. CDR3 nucleotide sequence: TGTGCCAGCAGCTCAGATGGGAGGAATACGCAGTATTTT.

This clonotype was counted at least ten times. V gene TRBV7-9 combines with J gene TRBJ2-5; a possible D gene is TRBD2 (5 bases). V shed 5 bases and J shed 5 bases, with 15 bases lying between them. The CDR3 spans 14 residues. Germline lookup yields CDR1 SEHNR and CDR2 FQNEAQ (reference sequence). The CDR3 DNA sequence: TGTGCCAGCAGCCGAACTACCGAGGGCGAGACCCAGTACTTC. This codes for CASSRTTEGETQYF. The full variable domain, rest sourced from reference TRBV7-9 and TRBJ2-5, is DTGVSQNPRHKITKRGQNVTFRCDPISEHNRLYWYRQTLGQGPEFLTYFQNEAQLEKSRLLSDRFSAERPKGSFSTLEIQRTEQGDSAMYLCASSRTTEGETQYFGPGTRLLVL.

The gene calls are TRBV15 and TRBJ1-1, with 7 nucleotides matching TRBD1. In germline, CDR1 is LNHNV, CDR2 YYDKDF (reference sequence). The CDR3 runs 16 residues. After removal of 4 bases from V and 3 bases from J, the junction contained 11 bases not matched to a gene. As DNA, the CDR3 is TGTGCCACCAGCATAGTAAGGGGGCTCCGGGACACTGAAGCTTTCTTT. Its translation: CATSIVRGLRDTEAFF.

V and J are TRBV27 and TRBJ2-7; the D gene is possibly TRBD1 (7 bases). Germline V lookup: CDR1 MNHEY, CDR2 SMNVEV (reference sequence). The germline V and J ends were trimmed by 6 bases and 0 bases, with 12 bases remaining between them. The CDR3 covers 14 residues. Written as DNA, the CDR3 is TGTGCCAGCAGAACCCAGGGGGGCTCCTACGAGCAGTACTTC. Translating it yields CASRTQGGSYEQYF.

This clonotype was recorded many times. The genes are TRBV9 and TRBJ2-7; TRBD2 might be the D (6 bases). V dropped 4 bases and J dropped 0 bases, with 14 bases sitting between them. Germline V CDR1 and CDR2: SGDLS, YYNGEE. This CDR3 is 15 amino acids long. In DNA form, the CDR3 reads TGTGCCAGCAGCCCGTACCGGGAGAGCTCCTACGAGCAGTACTTC. It translates to CASSPYRESSYEQYF.

The chain uses TRBV18 and TRBJ2-5, with no clear D. This CDR3 has 13 residues. V was trimmed by 2 bases and J by 3 bases, leaving 7 bases between them. Germline loops: CDR1 KGHSH, CDR2 LQKENI. Here the CDR3 reads CASSPNFKETQYF. CDR3 nucleotide sequence: TGTGCCAGCTCACCAAACTTTAAAGAGACCCAGTACTTC.

This clonotype was found many times. The CDR3 protein is CASSSQVGPDTQYF. CDR3 DNA sequence: TGTGCCAGCAGCTCCCAAGTGGGCCCAGATACGCAGTATTTT. This chain uses TRBV7-9 with TRBJ2-3; no clear D gene. V lost 4 bases and J 4 bases, leaving 12 bases between the germline ends. The CDR3 consists of 14 residues. CDR1 and CDR2 (germline): SEHNR, FQNEAQ (reference sequence).